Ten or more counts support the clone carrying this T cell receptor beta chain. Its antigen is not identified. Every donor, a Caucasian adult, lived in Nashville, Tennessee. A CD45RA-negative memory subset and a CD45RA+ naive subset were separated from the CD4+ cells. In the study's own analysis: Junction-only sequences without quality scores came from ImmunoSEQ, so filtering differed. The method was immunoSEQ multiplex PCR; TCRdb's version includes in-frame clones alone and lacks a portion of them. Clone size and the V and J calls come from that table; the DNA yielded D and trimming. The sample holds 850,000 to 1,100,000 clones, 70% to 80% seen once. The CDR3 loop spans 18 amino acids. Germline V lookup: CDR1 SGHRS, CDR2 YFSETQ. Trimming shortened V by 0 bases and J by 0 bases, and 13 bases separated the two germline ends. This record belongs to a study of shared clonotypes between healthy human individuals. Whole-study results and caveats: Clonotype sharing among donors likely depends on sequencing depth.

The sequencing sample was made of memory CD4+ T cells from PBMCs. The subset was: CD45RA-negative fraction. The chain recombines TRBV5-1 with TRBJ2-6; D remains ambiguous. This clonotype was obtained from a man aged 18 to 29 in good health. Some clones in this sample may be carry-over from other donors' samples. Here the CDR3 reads CASSLGVVDTSGANVLTF. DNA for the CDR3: TGCGCCAGCAGCTTGGGCGTTGTAGATACCTCTGGGGCCAACGTCCTGACTTTC.